These 28 T cell receptor beta chains were all obtained from the same sample, sequenced in a study of cytomegalovirus exposure and HLA in healthy donors. PCR employed 60 Vbeta and 13 Jbeta primers. TCRdb's table, derived via immunoSEQ multiplex PCR, lists solely in-frame clones and lacks some. This sample has about 130,000 clones, with approximately 82% found just once. Sequencing input: PBMCs. The source is a man aged 45-65 years in good health and CMV-seronegative.

This clone came up once. The chain is built from TRBV14 and TRBJ2-7; possible D gene TRBD1, 7 bases. V was clipped by 4 bases and J by 2 bases, with 15 bases between them. The V gene's germline CDR1 is SGHDN and CDR2 FVKESK. This CDR3 contains 15 residues. Here the CDR3 DNA reads TGTGCCAGCAGCCCAGGGGGGATGACGACCTACGAGCAGTACTTC. Translated: CASSPGGMTTYEQYF.

Written as DNA, the CDR3 is TGCGCCAGCAGCTTTCAGGGCTCTGAGGCTGAAGCTTTCTTT. It encodes CASSFQGSEAEAFF. The chain joins TRBV5-1 to TRBJ1-1; possible D gene TRBD1, 5 bases. V was pared by 2 bases and J by 6 bases, with 14 bases between. There are 14 residues in the CDR3. Germline values: CDR1 SGHRS, CDR2 YFSETQ.

J is TRBJ1-4 and V is TRBV25-1, with D unresolved. CDR1 and CDR2 from the germline V gene are MGHDK and SYGVNS. V was clipped by 1 base and J by 7 bases, with 10 bases between them. The CDR3 has 14 residues. CDR3 sequence: CASSESGSGEKLFF. CDR3 nucleotide sequence: TGTGCCAGCAGTGAATCGGGGTCAGGTGAAAAACTGTTTTTT.

The CDR3 here is CASSRLLTGDNEQFF. In nucleotides, the CDR3 is TGTGCCAGCAGTAGACTACTGACAGGGGACAATGAGCAGTTCTTC. J is TRBJ2-1 and V is TRBV27; 8 bases are a match to TRBD1. The CDR3 is 15 residues long. CDR1 is MNHEY, CDR2 SMNVEV, per germline (reference sequence). V shed 5 bases, J shed 5 bases, and the junction held 8 bases outside the gene matches.

The chain recombines TRBV2 with TRBJ1-1; TRBD1 might be the D (6 bases). The CDR3 contains 14 residues. V was clipped by 6 bases and J by 2 bases, with 13 bases between them. Looked up from germline, CDR1 is SNHLY and CDR2 is FYNNEI. CDR3: CASRGWGPNTEAFF. The CDR3 nucleotides read TGTGCCAGCAGAGGTTGGGGGCCCAACACTGAAGCTTTCTTT. Full variable domain (outside the CDR3, taken from reference TRBV2 and TRBJ1-1): EPEVTQTPSHQVTQMGQEVILRCVPISNHLYFYWYRQILGQKVEFLVSFYNNEISEKSEIFDDQFSVERPDGSNFTLKIRSTKLEDSAMYFCASRGWGPNTEAFFGQGTRLTVV.

The chain recombines TRBV14 with TRBJ2-5; D unresolved. The CDR3 has 11 residues. Trimming removed 1 base at V and 5 bases at J, with 2 bases between. The germline V gene encodes CDR1 SGHDN and CDR2 FVKESK. The CDR3: CASSQAETQYF. The CDR3 coding sequence is TGTGCCAGCAGCCAAGCGGAGACCCAGTACTTC. The whole variable domain, remainder taken from reference TRBV14 and TRBJ2-5, is EAGVTQFPSHSVIEKGQTVTLRCDPISGHDNLYWYRRVMGKEIKFLLHFVKESKQDESGMPNNRFLAERTGGTYSTLKVQPAELEDSGVYFCASSQAETQYFGPGTRLLVL.

The chain employs TRBV7-8 and TRBJ2-1; the match to TRBD2 covers 8 bases. Germline V gene sequence: CDR1 SGHVS, CDR2 FQNEAQ. The trim removed 1 base at V and 9 bases at J, leaving 8 bases unmatched. The CDR3 runs 15 residues. The CDR3 nucleotides read TGTGCCAGCAGCTTAGACCGGGGGGGACTTGGTGAGCAGTTCTTC. Its protein product is CASSLDRGGLGEQFF.

V usage is TRBV6-1 and J usage is TRBJ1-2; no firm D call. CDR1 is MNHNS, CDR2 SASEGT, per germline. This CDR3 is 15 amino acids long. V lost 1 base, J lost 8 bases, and 17 bases lay in between. The CDR3 loop is CASSEVVDTSSGYTF. As DNA, the CDR3 is TGTGCCAGCAGTGAAGTTGTAGACACGAGTTCGGGCTACACCTTC.

This clone appeared a few times. This chain's CDR3 is CASSLFPNQPQHF. In DNA form, the CDR3 reads TGTGCCAGCAGCTTGTTTCCTAATCAGCCCCAGCATTTT. The chain is built from TRBV5-4 and TRBJ1-5; D remains ambiguous. This CDR3 is built from 13 residues. Per germline, CDR1 SGHNT and CDR2 YYREEE (reference sequence). V was shortened by 1 base and J by 4 bases, with 6 bases between the two germline ends.

The J gene is TRBJ2-1, the V gene TRBV7-2; the D is unclear. The V and J ends lost 3 bases and 4 bases respectively, with 4 bases between them. This CDR3 spans 12 amino acids. Germline values: CDR1 SGHTA, CDR2 FQGNSA. The CDR3, as DNA: TGTGCCAGCAGCTTCCGGTACAATGAGCAGTTCTTC. Encoded protein: CASSFRYNEQFF.

This clone was counted only a few times. V and J are TRBV6-1 and TRBJ2-2; maybe TRBD2 (7 bases). The CDR3 loop spans 14 amino acids. The ends were cut back, 6 bases at V and 5 bases at J, with 13 bases in the middle. The V gene's germline CDR1 is MNHNS and CDR2 SASEGT. CDR3 sequence: CASRREDRTGELFF. In DNA form, the CDR3 reads TGTGCCAGCAGACGGGAGGACAGAACCGGGGAGCTGTTTTTT.

The rearrangement links TRBV7-9 to TRBJ2-2; tentative D call: TRBD1 (5 bases). With 5 bases removed from V and 2 bases from J, the gap between germline ends came to 6 bases. CDR3 length: 13 residues. CDR1 and CDR2 from the germline V gene are SEHNR and FQNEAQ (reference sequence). CDR3 bases: TGTGCCAGCAGCGACAGAAACACCGGGGAGCTGTTTTTT. Protein product: CASSDRNTGELFF.

The V gene is TRBV7-9, the J gene TRBJ1-2, with 8 bases matching TRBD1. The CDR3 contains 17 residues. The trim removed 7 bases at V and 4 bases at J, leaving 17 bases unmatched. Germline-derived CDR1 and CDR2 are SEHNR and FQNEAQ (reference sequence). This CDR3 is CASTPRQGYLEGYGYTF. The CDR3 coding sequence is TGTGCCAGCACCCCTCGACAGGGGTACTTAGAGGGCTATGGCTACACCTTC.

V usage is TRBV7-2 and J usage is TRBJ1-6, with D uncertain. Trimming shortened V by 1 base and J by 5 bases, and 15 bases separated the two germline ends. The length of the CDR3 is 17 residues. The germline V gene encodes CDR1 SGHTA and CDR2 FQGNSA. For the CDR3, the DNA is TGTGCCAGCAGCTTAGGGGTCTTTGGCGGGAATAATTCACCCCTCCACTTT. This codes for CASSLGVFGGNNSPLHF.

This clone was counted between two and nine times. The chain joins TRBV5-1 to TRBJ1-5; D may be TRBD1 (6 bases). Germline CDR1 and CDR2: SGHRS and YFSETQ. Trimming took off 0 bases at V and 5 bases at J, with 12 bases between the two ends. CDR3 length: 15 amino acids. CDR3 amino acids: CASSLVGGGDQPQHF. DNA for the CDR3: TGCGCCAGCAGCTTGGTGGGGGGGGGCGATCAGCCCCAGCATTTT.

V usage is TRBV6-1 and J usage is TRBJ2-1; a weak D match, TRBD1 (5 bases). Germline CDR1 is MNHNS and CDR2 is SASEGT. There are 14 residues in the CDR3. Trimming pared 7 bases from V and 3 bases from J, leaving 13 bases between. The CDR3, as DNA: TGTGCCAGCATCGAACAGGTGGGCTACAATGAGCAGTTCTTC. Translating it yields CASIEQVGYNEQFF.

J is TRBJ2-7 and V is TRBV19, with TRBD2 matching 8 bases. CDR1 is LNHDA and CDR2 is SQIVND in the germline V gene (reference sequence). This CDR3 contains 15 residues. The junction had 8 bases not matched to a gene; V was cut back by 4 bases and J by 3 bases. The CDR3 bases are TGTGCCAGTAGTACGGGAACGGGGGGGCTCTACGAGCAGTACTTC. It is translated as CASSTGTGGLYEQYF.

This clone showed up just a few times. The V call is TRBV30, the J call TRBJ1-5; possible D gene TRBD1, 5 bases. CDR3 length equals 13 residues. V was trimmed by 2 bases and J by 6 bases, leaving 11 bases between them. The germline V gene encodes CDR1 GTSNPN and CDR2 SVGIG (reference sequence). CDR3 protein: CAWSRLGGQPQHF. Written as DNA, the CDR3 is TGTGCCTGGAGTCGTCTGGGGGGTCAGCCCCAGCATTTT.

The chain employs TRBV7-9 and TRBJ2-7, with TRBD1 as a possible D gene (5 bases). V lost 5 bases and J 4 bases, leaving 15 bases between the germline ends. Per the germline V gene, CDR1 is SEHNR and CDR2 is FQNEAQ (reference sequence). The CDR3 has 14 residues. The CDR3 DNA sequence: TGTGCCAGCAGCCCCCCGGTCAGGGTATACGAGCAGTACTTC. This codes for CASSPPVRVYEQYF.

The chain recombines TRBV6-5 with TRBJ2-5, with unresolved D. The germline V and J ends were trimmed by 0 bases and 2 bases, with 13 bases remaining between them. This CDR3 has 16 amino acids. The germline V gene has CDR1 MNHEY and CDR2 SVGAGI. CDR3 protein: CASSYSILPKQETQYF. The CDR3 region has the DNA TGTGCCAGCAGTTACTCGATATTACCTAAACAAGAGACCCAGTACTTC.

The V call is TRBV27, the J call TRBJ2-1, with TRBD1 as a possible D gene (6 bases). Germline V gene sequence: CDR1 MNHEY, CDR2 SMNVEV (reference sequence). The CDR3 is 13 residues long. V dropped 5 bases and J dropped 5 bases, with 10 bases sitting between them. This CDR3 reads CASSTDSHNEQFF. CDR3 bases: TGTGCCAGCAGTACGGACAGTCACAATGAGCAGTTCTTC.

The rearrangement joins TRBV6-5 to TRBJ2-7; possible D gene TRBD1, 7 bases. This CDR3 has 14 amino acids. CDR1 and CDR2 (germline): MNHEY, SVGAGI. The ends were cut back, 6 bases at V and 2 bases at J, with 14 bases in the middle. This CDR3 reads CASSPAGGTYEQYF. CDR3 bases: TGTGCCAGCAGCCCGGCAGGGGGGACCTACGAGCAGTACTTC.

CDR3 sequence: CASSLGQGAPNYGYTF. The CDR3 DNA reads TGTGCCAGCAGCTTGGGGCAGGGGGCCCCTAACTATGGCTACACCTTC. The rearrangement joins TRBV5-4 to TRBJ1-2, with 8 nucleotides matching TRBD1. Germline CDR1 and CDR2: SGHNT and YYREEE (reference sequence). With V trimmed by 0 bases and J by 0 bases, 4 bases remained unmatched. The CDR3 is 16 amino acids.

V gene TRBV19 combines with J gene TRBJ2-3; 13 bases fit TRBD2. CDR1 and CDR2 (germline): LNHDA, SQIVND (reference sequence). This CDR3 comprises 14 residues. The J segment lost 4 bases and the V segment lost 5 bases, leaving 0 bases of the junction unmatched. CDR3 amino acids: CASSGTSGADTQYF. The CDR3 nucleotides are TGTGCCAGTAGTGGGACTAGCGGGGCAGATACGCAGTATTTT.

The V gene is TRBV19, the J gene TRBJ1-1; D is possibly TRBD1 (6 bases). CDR1 is LNHDA and CDR2 is SQIVND in the germline V gene (reference sequence). The CDR3 totals 16 residues. The ends were cut back, 1 base at V and 0 bases at J, with 12 bases in the middle. DNA of the CDR3: TGTGCCAGTAGTATAGTCCCAGGGGCCCTGAACACTGAAGCTTTCTTT. Its protein product is CASSIVPGALNTEAFF.

This chain joins TRBV9 and TRBJ2-2, with 9 bases that match TRBD1. Germline loops: CDR1 SGDLS, CDR2 YYNGEE. The CDR3 extends over 16 amino acids. J gave up 5 bases and V 0 bases, and 5 bases lay outside the gene matches. The CDR3 DNA reads as TGTGCCAGCAGCGTAGGGCCGGGGACAGGGACCGGGGAGCTGTTTTTT. It translates to CASSVGPGTGTGELFF.

V and J are TRBV5-1 and TRBJ2-7; 10 bases are a match to TRBD2. CDR1 and CDR2 from the germline V gene are SGHRS and YFSETQ. The CDR3 contains 15 residues. The V and J ends lost 3 bases and 0 bases, in that order; junction bases with no gene match: 3. In nucleotides, the CDR3 is TGCGCCAGCAGCTGGACTAGCGGTAGCTCCTACGAGCAGTACTTC. This codes for CASSWTSGSSYEQYF.

The chain has TRBV23-1 and TRBJ1-3; D remains ambiguous. TRBV23-1 belongs to the ORF category, with a function that is uncertain. Trimming took 3 bases from V and 4 from J, leaving 7 bases between them. The CDR3 covers 13 residues. CDR3 bases: TGCGCCAGCAGTCATGGCAGGGGAAACACCATATATTTT. As protein: CASSHGRGNTIYF.